This T cell receptor beta chain was identified in a study of blood T cell repertoires in COVID-19. Study background: Italy, Spain and the United States were the sources of the convalescent and acute COVID-19 samples. T cells, B-cell-depleted T cells, or PBMCs provided the cDNA or gDNA that served as material.

There are 16 residues in the CDR3. Trimming removed 4 bases from V and 2 bases from J, with 18 bases in between. The germline CDR1 and CDR2 sequences are SGDLS and YYNGEE. Under the authors' procedure: Using reference gene primer amplification, nucleated cell counts were estimated. Assay: immunoSEQ multiplex PCR; the TCRdb copy retains only in-frame clones and omits some. Clone size and the V and J calls come from that table; the DNA yielded D and trimming. The table has about 190,000 clones, 83% seen once. The sequence came from a man aged 50-60 years with active or convalescent COVID-19. The rearrangement links TRBV9 to TRBJ2-5; D is perhaps TRBD1 (7 bases). Sequencing was done on a sample of peripheral blood. In DNA, the CDR3 is TGTGCCAGCAGCTCTCAACCGGGGGACAGTCAAGAGACCCAGTACTTC. Translating gives CASSSQPGDSQETQYF.